The present entry profiles one T cell receptor (beta chain) with its context. Using immunoSEQ multiplex PCR, the repertoire was profiled, and TCRdb retains in-frame clones only, with some absent. Found here are some 70,000 clones, approximately 91% of them singletons; the top ten hold 2.8%. The CDR3 is 13 amino acids. Germline values: CDR1 SQVTM, CDR2 ANQGSEA. With 3 bases removed from V and 5 bases from J, the gap between germline ends came to 13 bases. This sample stems from a study of T cells after somatic rescue of genetic block. This sequence was found in a man aged 25-40 years. Sequenced material: peripheral blood mononuclear cells (PBMCs). The V call is TRBV29-1, the J call TRBJ2-5; D is possibly TRBD1 or TRBD2 (6 bases each). The CDR3 protein is CSVETGAFETQYF. The CDR3 nucleotides read TGCAGCGTTGAGACGGGGGCATTTGAGACCCAGTACTTC.